What follows are 31 T cell receptor beta chains derived from one specimen sequenced in a study of vaccination effects on CD4 cells after COVID-19. Produced via immunoSEQ multiplex PCR; TCRdb's table is partial and in-frame only. The table has 50,000 or so clones, more than 75% seen once. Their antigen targets remain unknown. Pools of viral peptides were used by the ViraFEST assay to expand antigen-specific CD4+ T cells ahead of sequencing. Scientists isolated CD4+ T cells after a roughly 10-day culture period ended. Nobody among the vaccine recipients had prior SARS-CoV-2 infection (nucleocapsid antibodies were negative). Sequenced material: CD4+ T cells from PBMCs cultured with HCoV-OC43 spike peptides, taken before COVID-19 vaccination. Stated subset: HCoV-OC43 spike overlapping peptide pool stimulation. The receptors originated from a human donor who received a COVID-19 vaccine.

This chain links TRBV7-3 with TRBJ2-5; 8 bases fit TRBD2. V was clipped by 2 bases and J by 0 bases; unmatched bases: 2. Per the germline V gene, CDR1 is SGHTA and CDR2 is FQGTGA. The length of the CDR3 is 15 residues. The CDR3 nucleotides are TGTGCCAGCAGCTTAGCAGCGGGGGACCAAGAGACCCAGTACTTC. Translated, it gives CASSLAAGDQETQYF.

The chain uses TRBV7-2 and TRBJ1-5; no definite D call. The CDR3 totals 14 residues. Trimming stripped 3 bases from V and 4 bases from J, with 10 bases between. Germline V gives CDR1 SGHTA, CDR2 FQGNSA. CDR3 sequence (DNA): TGTGCCAGCAGCTTTGCAACCCGGAATCAGCCCCAGCATTTT. Amino acids: CASSFATRNQPQHF.

V usage is TRBV30 and J usage is TRBJ1-4; D is unclear. CDR1 GTSNPN and CDR2 SVGIG come from the germline V gene (reference sequence). V was trimmed by 0 bases and J by 3 bases, leaving 5 bases between them. The CDR3 extends over 13 amino acids. In nucleotides, the CDR3 is TGTGCCTGGAGTGTAAGCCCTAATGAAAAACTGTTTTTT. Translation: CAWSVSPNEKLFF.

There are a few counts of this clone. This rearrangement joins TRBV2 to TRBJ1-6; D gene unclear. This CDR3 has 13 residues. Germline V CDR1 and CDR2: SNHLY, FYNNEI. V lost 1 base and J 10 bases, leaving 8 bases between the germline ends. CDR3 nucleotide sequence: TGTGCCAGCAGTGAAGGTTCGGGGTCACCCCTCCACTTT. Translation: CASSEGSGSPLHF.

This clone turned up a few times. The chain carries TRBV7-9 and TRBJ1-6; D gene unclear. V lost 1 base and J lost 5, with 9 bases in between. Per germline, CDR1 SEHNR and CDR2 FQNEAQ (reference sequence). The CDR3 is made up of 15 amino acids. The CDR3 loop is CASSLVGVDNSPLHF. CDR3 DNA sequence: TGTGCCAGCAGCTTAGTGGGTGTAGATAATTCACCCCTCCACTTT.

The genes are TRBV28 and TRBJ1-5, with 9 bases identical to TRBD1. The V segment lost 8 bases and the J segment 6 bases; nucleotides outside the gene matches: 11. Germline CDR1 is MDHEN and CDR2 is SYDVKM. The CDR3 spans 15 residues. Here the CDR3 DNA reads TGTGCCAGCCGGCCGCCGGGACAGGGAGGTCAGCCCCAGCATTTT. Encoded protein: CASRPPGQGGQPQHF. Full variable domain (remainder filled in from reference TRBV28 and TRBJ1-5): DVKVTQSSRYLVKRTGEKVFLECVQDMDHENMFWYRQDPGLGLRLIYFSYDVKMKEKGDIPEGYSVSREKKERFSLILESASTNQTSMYLCASRPPGQGGQPQHFGDGTRLSIL.

The chain employs TRBV19 and TRBJ2-2, with D perhaps matching TRBD1 (5 bases). CDR1 and CDR2 from the germline V gene are LNHDA and SQIVND (reference sequence). Deletions cut 2 bases from V and 3 bases from J, with 7 bases between. There are 14 residues in the CDR3. The CDR3 protein is CASSIQGYTGELFF. The CDR3 bases are TGTGCCAGTAGTATACAGGGATACACCGGGGAGCTGTTTTTT.

Here the CDR3 DNA reads TGTGCCAGTAGGTTAAGCGGGGGGGGAGACAATGAGCAGTTCTTC. It encodes CASRLSGGGDNEQFF. This chain joins TRBV19 and TRBJ2-1, with 10 bases lining up with TRBD2. CDR3 length: 15 amino acids. Germline loops: CDR1 LNHDA, CDR2 SQIVND (reference sequence). V lost 6 bases, J lost 5 bases, and 7 bases stayed unmatched. The full variable domain, its missing parts supplied by reference TRBV19 and TRBJ2-1, is DGGITQSPKYLFRKEGQNVTLSCEQNLNHDAMYWYRQDPGQGLRLIYYSQIVNDFQKGDIAEGYSVSREKKESFPLTVTSAQKNPTAFYLCASRLSGGGDNEQFFGPGTRLTVL.

In its sample, this clone was seen a few times. The chain has TRBV5-1 and TRBJ1-2, with 8 bases that match TRBD1. Looked up from germline, CDR1 is SGHRS and CDR2 is YFSETQ. V dropped 0 bases and J dropped 4; count of bases not matched to a gene: 2. The CDR3 length is 14 residues. CDR3 residues: CASSLATGGYGYTF. The CDR3 coding sequence is TGCGCCAGCAGCTTGGCCACAGGGGGCTATGGCTACACCTTC.

The chain recombines TRBV5-1 with TRBJ2-1, with D maybe TRBD2 (6 bases). The CDR3 has 13 amino acids. V was trimmed by 0 bases and J by 14 bases, leaving 15 bases between them. Germline CDR1 reads SGHRS; CDR2 reads YFSETQ. CDR3 protein: CASSLEGLEHKFF. In nucleotides, the CDR3 is TGCGCCAGCAGCTTGGAGGGACTCGAGCATAAGTTCTTC.

The chain has TRBV18 and TRBJ2-3; 15 bases are shared with TRBD2. The CDR3 contains 16 residues. J was trimmed by 11 bases and V by 2 bases; bases with no gene match: 8. From germline, CDR1 is KGHSH and CDR2 LQKENI. The CDR3 region has the DNA TGTGCCAGCTCACCATTAACCGGGACTAGCGGGGGGAAGCAGTATTTT. This encodes CASSPLTGTSGGKQYF.

The chain combines TRBV27 with TRBJ1-2, with D possibly matching TRBD1 (6 bases). The CDR3 is 18 residues long. Trimming took 8 bases from V and 0 from J, leaving 25 bases between them. From germline, CDR1 is MNHEY and CDR2 SMNVEV (reference sequence). In nucleotides, the CDR3 is TGTGCCAGCGGGCATGACGTGGGACATCCGAAAGCTAACTATGGCTACACCTTC. Protein: CASGHDVGHPKANYGYTF.

V and J are TRBV6-5 and TRBJ2-3, with D unresolved. There are 15 residues in the CDR3. Trimming pared 6 bases from V and 0 bases from J, leaving 13 bases between. Germline V gives CDR1 MNHEY, CDR2 SVGAGI. CDR3 coding DNA: TGTGCCAGCAGGATACGGACGGGTAGCACAGATACGCAGTATTTT. It encodes CASRIRTGSTDTQYF.

This rearrangement joins TRBV19 to TRBJ1-5; D might be TRBD1 (5 bases). CDR3 length equals 16 residues. Germline-derived CDR1 and CDR2 are LNHDA and SQIVND (reference sequence). Between the trimmed V and J ends, which lost 7 bases and 3 bases, there was a span of 19 bases. CDR3 region: CASNPPGGTYNQPQHF. CDR3 bases: TGTGCCAGTAACCCCCCTGGGGGGACCTACAATCAGCCCCAGCATTTT. The whole variable domain, remainder taken from reference TRBV19 and TRBJ1-5, is DGGITQSPKYLFRKEGQNVTLSCEQNLNHDAMYWYRQDPGQGLRLIYYSQIVNDFQKGDIAEGYSVSREKKESFPLTVTSAQKNPTAFYLCASNPPGGTYNQPQHFGDGTRLSIL.

This chain joins TRBV28 and TRBJ1-1; D is uncertain. Germline V gene lookup returns CDR1 MDHEN and CDR2 SYDVKM. This CDR3 has 12 amino acids. The germline V and J ends were trimmed by 6 bases and 10 bases, with 15 bases remaining between them. CDR3 nucleotide sequence: TGTGCCAGCAGCCTCGGGGAGCGTAGAGCTTTCTTT. Protein: CASSLGERRAFF.

V and J are TRBV28 and TRBJ2-3; D is ambiguous. V was shortened by 10 bases and J by 4 bases, with 12 bases between the two germline ends. The CDR3 length is 12 residues. Germline V CDR1 and CDR2: MDHEN, SYDVKM. The DNA of the CDR3 is TGTGCCACCACCCGGTGGTCAGATACGCAGTATTTT. It yields the protein CATTRWSDTQYF.

V gene TRBV2 combines with J gene TRBJ2-7, with D maybe TRBD2 (5 bases). The V gene lost 6 bases and the J gene lost 6 bases, with 18 bases spanning the gap. Germline CDR1 SNHLY, CDR2 FYNNEI. The CDR3 has 14 amino acids. The CDR3 here is CASSADQNAGEQYV. In DNA form, the CDR3 reads TGTGCCAGCAGCGCGGATCAAAACGCGGGCGAGCAGTACGTC.

The V call is TRBV19, the J call TRBJ1-3; D call uncertain. In germline, CDR1 is LNHDA, CDR2 SQIVND (reference sequence). The CDR3 is 15 amino acids. Trimming took 1 base from V and 2 from J, leaving 9 bases between them. CDR3 amino acids: CASSIVLTPGNTIYF. The CDR3 DNA reads as TGTGCCAGTAGTATAGTCTTGACACCTGGAAACACCATATATTTT.

V is TRBV5-8 and J is TRBJ2-3, with unresolved D. CDR1 is SGHTS and CDR2 is YDEGEE in the germline V gene. CDR3 length: 16 amino acids. V lost 7 bases and J lost 0, with 18 bases in between. Written as DNA, the CDR3 is TGTGCCAGCCCTGCGCGCCCAGGATTAAGCACAGATACGCAGTATTTT. The encoded protein is CASPARPGLSTDTQYF.

The chain has TRBV10-3 and TRBJ2-5; no definite D call. Trimming left V 3 bases short and J 5 bases short, with 4 bases between. Germline-derived CDR1 and CDR2 are ENHRY and SYGVKD. The CDR3 sequence is 11 residues long. The CDR3 coding sequence is TGTGCCATCAGTGAATTGGAGACCCAGTACTTC. Amino acid sequence: CAISELETQYF.

V gene TRBV24-1 combines with J gene TRBJ1-4, with 10 bases that match TRBD1. Unmatched junction bases numbered 8, after V lost 4 bases and J lost 7 bases. Germline V CDR1 and CDR2: KGHDR, SFDVKD. CDR3 length: 16 residues. The CDR3 nucleotides read TGTGCCACCAGTGACTCCGACGGGACAGGGGTTGAAAAACTGTTTTTT. It yields the protein CATSDSDGTGVEKLFF.

V and J are TRBV5-1 and TRBJ2-3; the D is unclear. The CDR3 runs to 14 residues. V was shortened by 0 bases and J by 5 bases, with 10 bases between the two germline ends. Germline values: CDR1 SGHRS, CDR2 YFSETQ. CDR3 amino acids: CASSLGGRVDTQYF. DNA for the CDR3: TGCGCCAGCAGCTTGGGCGGTCGGGTAGATACGCAGTATTTT.

The genes are TRBV5-4 and TRBJ2-3; D assignment may be TRBD1 or TRBD2 (5 bases each). Trimming removed 3 bases at V and 0 bases at J, with 8 bases between. CDR1 SGHNT and CDR2 YYREEE come from the germline V gene (reference sequence). The CDR3 runs 14 residues. CDR3 sequence (DNA): TGTGCCAGCAGCTGGGACGGTAGCACAGATACGCAGTATTTT. It translates to CASSWDGSTDTQYF. Full variable domain (rest looked up from reference TRBV5-4 and TRBJ2-3): ETGVTQSPTHLIKTRGQQVTLRCSSQSGHNTVSWYQQALGQGPQFIFQYYREEENGRGNFPPRFSGLQFPNYSSELNVNALELDDSALYLCASSWDGSTDTQYFGPGTRLTVL.

This clone has a single count. The V and J genes are TRBV20-1 and TRBJ1-6; D call uncertain. CDR3 length: 18 amino acids. Per the germline V gene, CDR1 is DFQATT and CDR2 is SNEGSKA (reference sequence). The germline V and J ends were trimmed by 3 bases and 7 bases, with 25 bases remaining between them. The CDR3 DNA sequence: TGCAGTGCTAGTGTTGACGAAGCCTCCCGATCGGGGAATTCACCCCTCCACTTT. Residues: CSASVDEASRSGNSPLHF.

The chain uses TRBV7-2 and TRBJ2-5, with TRBD2 matching 7 bases. Germline V lookup: CDR1 SGHTA, CDR2 FQGNSA. This CDR3 contains 15 residues. J was trimmed by 2 bases and V by 3 bases; bases with no gene match: 6. Here the CDR3 DNA reads TGTGCCAGCAGCTTTCGGTCGGGAGGACAAGAGACCCAGTACTTC. Translation: CASSFRSGGQETQYF.

The chain links TRBV6-5 to TRBJ2-3, with 9 bases lining up with TRBD2. The V gene end was trimmed by 5 bases and the J gene end by 2 bases; junction bases not matched to a gene: 5. The CDR3 covers 15 residues. CDR1 is MNHEY, CDR2 SVGAGI, per germline. For the CDR3, the DNA is TGTGCCAGCAGTCCGACTAGCGGAATCACAGATACGCAGTATTTT. Translating it yields CASSPTSGITDTQYF.

In its sample, this clone was seen once. The genes are TRBV7-8 and TRBJ1-5, with D uncertain. The CDR3 loop spans 16 amino acids. The V gene lost 5 bases and the J gene lost 0 bases, with 14 bases spanning the gap. Germline CDR1 SGHVS, CDR2 FQNEAQ. The CDR3 region is CASSPQTYGSNQPQHF. DNA for the CDR3: TGTGCCAGCAGCCCTCAAACATACGGTAGCAATCAGCCCCAGCATTTT.

For the CDR3, the DNA is TGTGCCACCATGGGGGCCTACGAGCAGTACGTC. Its translation is CATMGAYEQYV. The chain couples TRBV28 to TRBJ2-7; D could derive from TRBD1 or TRBD2 (5 bases each). Germline CDR1 MDHEN, CDR2 SYDVKM. The CDR3 consists of 11 residues. V was pared by 10 bases and J by 2 bases, with 9 bases between.

V and J are TRBV3-1 (or the pseudogene TRBV3-2) and TRBJ1-6, with D maybe TRBD1 (6 bases). The CDR3 extends over 14 amino acids. In germline, CDR1 is LGHDT, CDR2 YNNKEL (reference sequence). Trimming took 1 base from V and 7 from J, leaving 8 bases between them. DNA of the CDR3: TGTGCCAGCAGCCAAGTACAGGGAAATTCACCCCTCCACTTT. Amino acid sequence: CASSQVQGNSPLHF.

The DNA of the CDR3 is TGTGCCAGCAGCGTAGTTTGGACCCCCCCCAACAATGAGCAGTTCTTC. Encoded protein: CASSVVWTPPNNEQFF. The V call is TRBV9, the J call TRBJ2-1, with D unclear. The CDR3 consists of 16 residues. V was shortened by 0 bases and J by 5 bases, with 15 bases between the two germline ends. Germline CDR1 reads SGDLS; CDR2 reads YYNGEE.

V usage is TRBV5-8 and J usage is TRBJ2-3; D is perhaps TRBD1 (5 bases). The germline V and J ends were trimmed by 0 bases and 0 bases, with 17 bases remaining between them. Per the germline V gene, CDR1 is SGHTS and CDR2 is YDEGEE. The CDR3 runs to 18 residues. The CDR3 nucleotides are TGTGCCAGCAGCTTGGTAGGGGCCGGAACTTTTAGCACAGATACGCAGTATTTT. It encodes CASSLVGAGTFSTDTQYF.